This T cell receptor beta chain comes out of a study of T cell responses to AZD1222 COVID-19 vaccine. Sequencing was performed with immunoSEQ multiplex PCR; in TCRdb, only in-frame clones are kept and a portion is missing. This sample carries about 92,000 clones, about nine tenths of them seen once, and the ten largest clones take over 20%. Per germline, CDR1 LNHDA and CDR2 SQIVND (reference sequence). This CDR3 comprises 15 residues. The V end lost 4 bases, the J end lost 6 bases, and 18 bases lay between the germline ends. Specimen: peripheral blood, collected on day 0 of AZD1222 vaccination. The chain links TRBV19 to TRBJ1-1; D perhaps matches TRBD1 (5 bases). The clonotype comes from an adult in good health. The DNA for the CDR3 is TGTGCCAGTAGTAGAGATTTAGGGGATAACGCTGAAGCTTTCTTT. It codes for CASSRDLGDNAEAFF.